These 23 T cell receptor beta chains were all obtained from the same sample, sequenced in a study of glioma-infiltrating T cells. TCR alpha and beta CDR3 regions were amplified from RNA using iRepertoire nested multiplex PCR. TCRdb redid the calling of the multiplex PCR reads with MiXCR, one entry per CDR3 protein. The sample carries approximately 110,000 distinct CDR3 sequences, less than 30% recorded once. Sequencing was carried out using glioma tissue, nonneoplastic brain tissue, or PBMCs (not recorded which). These receptors came from a human donor with low-grade glioma or glioblastoma, undergoing nonglioma brain surgery, or in good health (not recorded which).

The chain recombines TRBV19 with TRBJ2-7; weak D call: TRBD2 (6 bases). CDR3 length: 14 amino acids. In germline, CDR1 is LNHDA, CDR2 SQIVND (reference sequence). The V end lost 1 base, the J end lost 3 bases, and 10 bases lay between the germline ends. Here the CDR3 DNA reads TGTGCCAGTAGTATAGCTGGCGGGGACTACGAGCAGTACTTC. Its translation is CASSIAGGDYEQYF.

This clonotype was found many times. The chain couples TRBV27 to TRBJ2-5, with 7 bases matching TRBD2. V was pared by 1 base and J by 5 bases, with 10 bases of the junction left unmatched. The CDR3 spans 16 residues. The germline V gene has CDR1 MNHEY and CDR2 SMNVEV (reference sequence). The CDR3 is CASSLFAQNGGETQYF. The CDR3 DNA sequence: TGTGCCAGCAGTTTATTCGCTCAGAACGGGGGGGAGACCCAGTACTTC.

This clonotype was picked up a small number of times. The chain couples TRBV5-1 to TRBJ2-3; 10 bases line up with TRBD2. Germline V gives CDR1 SGHRS, CDR2 YFSETQ. Germline trimming cut 6 bases from V and 5 bases from J; bases unmatched to any gene: 12. This CDR3 has 16 residues. CDR3 region: CASTQLAGKEGDTQYF. The CDR3 DNA sequence: TGCGCCAGCACCCAACTAGCGGGGAAGGAGGGAGATACGCAGTATTTT.

This clonotype was recorded many times. The V call is TRBV4-3, the J call TRBJ2-2, with unresolved D. The germline V gene has CDR1 LGHNA and CDR2 YSLEER. The CDR3 sequence is 15 residues long. V was trimmed by 1 base and J by 6 bases, leaving 12 bases between them. This CDR3 reads CASSQANSEAGELFF. The CDR3 nucleotides read TGCGCCAGCAGCCAAGCCAACAGCGAGGCCGGGGAGCTGTTTTTT.

This clonotype has a count of ten or more. The J gene is TRBJ1-5, the V gene TRBV6-1; no clear D gene. The CDR3 runs 14 residues. The ends were cut back, 5 bases at V and 3 bases at J, with 11 bases in the middle. Germline loops: CDR1 MNHNS, CDR2 SASEGT. CDR3 DNA: TGTGCCAGCAGTCATTCGGACCTCAATCAGCCCCAGCATTTT. Residues: CASSHSDLNQPQHF.

This clonotype has ten or more counts. V usage is TRBV3-1 and J usage is TRBJ2-3, with TRBD1 matching 8 bases. V was clipped by 4 bases and J by 9 bases; unmatched bases: 3. CDR1 and CDR2 (germline): LGHDT, YNNKEL (reference sequence). This CDR3 contains 12 residues. CDR3 sequence reads: CASSPGQVTQYF. As DNA, the CDR3 is TGTGCCAGCAGCCCGGGACAGGTGACGCAGTATTTT.

This clonotype was found many times. The chain combines TRBV18 with TRBJ1-2, with TRBD1 matching 9 bases. The V and J ends lost 3 bases and 7 bases, in that order; junction bases with no gene match: 12. CDR1 and CDR2 from the germline V gene are KGHSH and LQKENI. This CDR3 region has 16 residues. The CDR3 here is CASSPIRGQGSAGYTF. The CDR3 bases are TGTGCCAGCTCACCGATACGGGGACAGGGTTCGGCTGGCTACACCTTC.

This clonotype was detected many times. The V and J genes are TRBV28 and TRBJ1-5, with D unresolved. Trimming took off 2 bases at V and 9 bases at J, with 8 bases between the two ends. This CDR3 spans 12 amino acids. Germline V CDR1 and CDR2: MDHEN, SYDVKM. CDR3 in DNA: TGTGCCAGCAGTTTAAGGCTTTGGCCCCAGCATTTT. Protein: CASSLRLWPQHF.

This clonotype was recorded a few times. V is TRBV4-1 and J is TRBJ1-3; D unresolved. V gave up 1 base and J gave up 3 bases, with 16 bases separating them. Germline CDR1 reads MGHRA; CDR2 reads YSYEKL. CDR3 size: 17 residues. DNA for the CDR3: TGCGCCAGCAGCCAAGCCTGGGCCGGGTCTTATGGAAACACCATATATTTT. It yields the protein CASSQAWAGSYGNTIYF.

The chain combines TRBV10-3 with TRBJ2-7; 7 bases map to TRBD1. Germline V CDR1 and CDR2: ENHRY, SYGVKD. The ends lost 3 bases at V and 4 bases at J; junction bases unmatched: 9. The length of the CDR3 is 15 residues. The CDR3: CAISDPGQRFYEQYF. The CDR3 region has the DNA TGTGCCATCAGTGACCCGGGACAGAGGTTTTACGAGCAGTACTTC.

This clonotype was seen once. The chain carries TRBV30 and TRBJ2-1; TRBD2 agrees at 11 bases. This CDR3 region has 15 residues. The V and J ends lost 0 bases and 7 bases, in that order; junction bases with no gene match: 5. From germline, CDR1 is GTSNPN and CDR2 SVGIG (reference sequence). The CDR3 region is CAWSVGLAGGNEQFF. CDR3 nucleotide sequence: TGTGCCTGGAGTGTAGGGCTAGCGGGAGGTAATGAGCAGTTCTTC.

This clonotype was observed many times. V and J are TRBV7-8 and TRBJ1-5; D remains ambiguous. The CDR3 contains 16 residues. Trimming pared 1 base from V and 3 bases from J, leaving 13 bases between. Looked up from germline, CDR1 is SGHVS and CDR2 is FQNEAQ. The CDR3 loop reads CASSLEGLRVNQPQHF. As DNA, the CDR3 is TGTGCCAGCAGCTTAGAAGGCCTTCGGGTCAATCAGCCCCAGCATTTT.

This clonotype appeared many times. V gene TRBV19 combines with J gene TRBJ2-2; D is perhaps TRBD2 (5 bases). V gave up 5 bases and J gave up 7 bases, with 11 bases separating them. The CDR3 is 13 residues long. Germline CDR1 reads LNHDA; CDR2 reads SQIVND (reference sequence). The CDR3 DNA is TGTGCCAGTAGTGGGAGTACCGGCGGGGAGCTGTTTTTT. It specifies CASSGSTGGELFF.

This clonotype was counted at least ten times. The chain has TRBV19 and TRBJ1-6, with D unresolved. This CDR3 comprises 13 residues. V was shortened by 7 bases and J by 9 bases, with 13 bases between the two germline ends. Germline CDR1 LNHDA, CDR2 SQIVND (reference sequence). This CDR3 is CASKMAGTSPLHF. The CDR3 nucleotides are TGTGCCAGTAAAATGGCAGGAACTTCACCCCTCCACTTT.

A remark on this clonotype: A much larger clone differs by one base, so this may be a read error. V usage is TRBV29-1 and J usage is TRBJ1-1, with 8 bases identical to TRBD1. Germline-derived CDR1 and CDR2 are SQVTM and ANQGSEA. The junction had 2 bases not matched to a gene; V was cut back by 1 base and J by 1 base. The CDR3 has 14 residues. CDR3: CSVEVGTGNTEAFF. The CDR3 DNA reads TGCAGCGTTGAAGTTGGGACAGGGAACACTGAAGCTTTCTTT.

This clonotype was seen ten or more times. The rearrangement uses TRBV7-3 and TRBJ1-3; D remains unclear. The CDR3 spans 14 residues. Germline CDR1 and CDR2: SGHTA and FQGTGA. V was pared by 6 bases and J by 0 bases, with 9 bases between. The CDR3 DNA reads TGTGCCAGCAGTCCGGGCAGCTCTGGAAACACCATATATTTT. It encodes CASSPGSSGNTIYF.

This clonotype showed up many times. J is TRBJ1-5 and V is TRBV20-1; D is possibly TRBD1 (5 bases). The germline CDR1 and CDR2 sequences are DFQATT and SNEGSKA (reference sequence). V was pared by 3 bases and J by 6 bases, with 12 bases between. The CDR3 consists of 13 residues. In nucleotides, the CDR3 is TGCAGTGCTAGGCAGGGCACAAGTCAGCCCCAGCATTTT. Translation gives CSARQGTSQPQHF.

This clonotype was found many times. V usage is TRBV4-2 and J usage is TRBJ1-1, with TRBD1 matching 7 bases. In germline, CDR1 is LGHNA, CDR2 YNFKEQ. V trimming: 4 bases; J trimming: 3 bases; junction bases outside the gene matches: 8. The CDR3 is 15 residues long. For the CDR3, the DNA is TGTGCCAGCAGCCGAGGGGGGCAGGGGGACACTGAAGCTTTCTTT. Its translation is CASSRGGQGDTEAFF.

The chain couples TRBV12-3 or TRBV12-4 to TRBJ2-7; the D gene is possibly TRBD1 (8 bases). The CDR3 is 15 amino acids. Trimming left V 5 bases short and J 4 bases short, with 18 bases between. The CDR3 DNA reads TGTGCCAGCAGTATTGGACAGGGAGGGCAATACGAGCAGTACTTC. Translated: CASSIGQGGQYEQYF.

This clonotype has a handful of counts. This chain connects TRBV5-1 to TRBJ2-7, with D perhaps matching TRBD1 or TRBD2 (5 bases each). V was cut by 7 bases and J by 4 bases, with 15 bases left in between. Germline V gene lookup returns CDR1 SGHRS and CDR2 YFSETQ. The CDR3 totals 13 residues. The CDR3 protein is CASAGAEAYEQYF. CDR3 bases: TGCGCCAGCGCCGGGGCGGAGGCTTACGAGCAGTACTTC.

This sequence joins TRBV29-1 and TRBJ1-1; D ambiguous. The germline CDR1 and CDR2 sequences are SQVTM and ANQGSEA. With 8 bases removed from V and 0 bases from J, the gap between germline ends came to 7 bases. The length of the CDR3 is 11 residues. CDR3 sequence reads: CSIWVNTEAFF. The CDR3 DNA sequence: TGCAGCATATGGGTGAACACTGAAGCTTTCTTT. Full variable domain (missing parts from reference TRBV29-1 and TRBJ1-1): SAVISQKPSRDICQRGTSLTIQCQVDSQVTMMFWYRQQPGQSLTLIATANQGSEATYESGFVIDKFPISRPNLTFSTLTVSNMSPEDSSIYLCSIWVNTEAFFGQGTRLTVV.

This clonotype was counted a single time. This could be a read error, since a much larger clone is one nucleotide away. The V and J genes are TRBV4-2 and TRBJ1-5; TRBD1 is a possible D gene (5 bases). The CDR3 length is 16 residues. The V gene's germline CDR1 is LGHNA and CDR2 YNFKEQ. The CDR3: CASSQRSGASVVAQDF. CDR3 DNA sequence: TGTGCCAGCAGCCAAAGAAGCGGGGCGAGCGTAGTGGCCCAGGATTTT.

V is TRBV7-9 and J is TRBJ1-1; D is undetermined. The CDR3 contains 15 residues. Germline CDR1 and CDR2: SEHNR and FQNEAQ (reference sequence). Trimming cost V 1 base and J 10 bases, with 19 bases left between them. CDR3 in DNA: TGTGCCAGCAGCTTAGGGCTATGGAGTTCGCTTGCAGCTTTCTTT. It is translated as CASSLGLWSSLAAFF. Combining the CDR3 with reference TRBV7-9 and TRBJ1-1 gives the whole variable domain DTGVSQNPRHKITKRGQNVTFRCDPISEHNRLYWYRQTLGQGPEFLTYFQNEAQLEKSRLLSDRFSAERPKGSFSTLEIQRTEQGDSAMYLCASSLGLWSSLAAFFGQGTRLTVV.